Presented here are 7 T cell receptor beta chains from one specimen sequenced in a study of T cells in Graves' hyperthyroidism and ophthalmopathy. RNA transcripts yielded amplified TCR beta CDR3 regions. A set of HTBI primers served as the primers for a first-round RT-PCR of the TCR CDR3. Each CDR3 protein gets one entry after TCRdb re-called the multiplex PCR reads with MiXCR. The sample records around 340,000 distinct CDR3 sequences, approximately 13% being singletons. Specimen: blood. These receptors all come from a woman aged 25 to 39 with Graves' hyperthyroidism.

On this clonotype: This may be a read error, as it is one base from a much larger clone. This rearrangement joins TRBV3-1 to TRBJ1-2; TRBD1 is a possible D gene (6 bases). The CDR3 has 16 residues. The germline gives CDR1 LGHDT, CDR2 YNNKEL (reference sequence). CDR3 DNA: TGTGCCAGCACCAAATCCGGGGGGCGAGGCGACTATGGCCACACCTTC. It translates to CASTKSGGRGDYGHTF.

In this sample, this clonotype turned up many times. The chain links TRBV11-2 to TRBJ2-7, with 10 positions matching TRBD1. Germline CDR1 and CDR2: SGHAT and FQNNGV. Germline trimming cut 5 bases from V and 4 bases from J; bases unmatched to any gene: 8. CDR3 length equals 15 residues. In DNA form, the CDR3 reads TGTGCCAGCAGCCCCCTTCGACAGGGGGCTTACGAGCAGTACTTC. Amino acids: CASSPLRQGAYEQYF.

This clonotype was picked up many times. The CDR3 DNA follows: TGCGCCAGCAACGGCGGGAAGAGCACAGATACGCAGTATTTT. It codes for CASNGGKSTDTQYF. This chain connects TRBV10-1 to TRBJ2-3; a possible D gene is TRBD2 (6 bases). Trimming removed 7 bases from V and 0 bases from J, with 11 bases in between. There are 14 residues in the CDR3. The germline CDR1 and CDR2 sequences are WNHNN and SYGVQD (reference sequence).

In regard to this clonotype: A much larger clonotype is one base distant, so this may be a read error. It is likely a read error, because the conserved phenylalanine at the end of the CDR3 is missing. The gene calls are TRBV12-3 or TRBV12-4 and TRBJ2-2; D remains unclear. The CDR3 extends over 12 amino acids. Trimming took 6 bases from V and 4 from J, leaving 6 bases between them. This CDR3 reads CASRVGTGELFS. For the CDR3, the DNA is TGTGCCAGCAGGGTTGGCACCGGGGAGCTGTTTTCT.

The chain carries TRBV28 and TRBJ1-5; possible D gene TRBD1, 6 bases. V lost 6 bases, J lost 2 bases, and 14 bases lay in between. Germline loops: CDR1 MDHEN, CDR2 SYDVKM. The CDR3 contains 15 residues. DNA of the CDR3: TGTGCCAGCAGCCCCAGGGGCTTTGGCAATCAGCCCCAGCATTTT. This sequence encodes CASSPRGFGNQPQHF. The full variable domain, rest sourced from reference TRBV28 and TRBJ1-5, is DVKVTQSSRYLVKRTGEKVFLECVQDMDHENMFWYRQDPGLGLRLIYFSYDVKMKEKGDIPEGYSVSREKKERFSLILESASTNQTSMYLCASSPRGFGNQPQHFGDGTRLSIL.

There are many counts of this clonotype. The chain employs TRBV11-2 and TRBJ2-5; D is perhaps TRBD1 or TRBD2 (5 bases each). CDR3 length: 16 residues. Per the germline V gene, CDR1 is SGHAT and CDR2 is FQNNGV. Trimming shortened V by 3 bases and J by 5 bases, and 19 bases separated the two germline ends. The CDR3 DNA reads as TGTGCCAGCAGCTTGGGTGGGGCTAGCCCACGGGAGACCCAGTACTTC. Translation gives CASSLGGASPRETQYF.

This clonotype was counted only a few times. At one of its ends the junction is not consistent with the germline gene, which may arise from a read error. The rearrangement joins TRBV28 to TRBJ2-4, with a tentative D call TRBD2 (7 bases). The germline CDR1 and CDR2 sequences are MDHEN and SYDVKM. The CDR3 extends over 15 amino acids. In DNA, the CDR3 is TGTGTCAGCAGGCTGGGGGGGCTAGCCAAAAACATTCAGTACTTC. Translated, it gives CVSRLGGLAKNIQYF.